These T cell receptor beta chains were read from a single sample in a study of shared clonotypes between healthy human individuals. The data were produced by immunoSEQ multiplex PCR, yet TCRdb's version contains in-frame clones alone and is incomplete. Of around 200,000 clones detected, about 93% appear once; the ten largest clones hold more than 0.065%. Sequences were obtained from naive CD4+ T cells sorted from blood. These receptors originate from a woman aged 30 to 39 in good health. Both conserved end residues are part of each CDR3. Fields, in order: V gene, J gene, clone size, D gene, CDR3 protein, CDR3 DNA. The D gene is left open where the match is weak. The size field is filled for only some rows; it gives once, few, many or a size class.

TRBV7-6	TRBJ1-5	few	NA	CASSQRGNQPQHF	TGTGCCAGCAGCCAGAGGGGTAATCAGCCCCAGCATTTT
TRBV4-2	TRBJ2-1	NA	TRBD2	CASSREGSGNYNEQFF	TGTGCCAGCAGCCGTGAAGGTAGCGGGAACTACAATGAGCAGTTCTTC
TRBV28	TRBJ2-7	NA	TRBD1	CASSKPGQGNEQYF	TGTGCCAGCAGCAAACCGGGACAGGGGAACGAGCAGTACTTC
TRBV13	TRBJ1-2	few	NA	CASSQSNYGYTF	TGTGCCAGCTCGCAGTCTAACTATGGCTACACCTTC
TRBV30	TRBJ2-7	once	TRBD2	CAWSGGEGYEQYF	TGTGCCTGGAGCGGAGGGGAGGGTTACGAGCAGTACTTC
TRBV7-9	TRBJ2-1	NA	NA	CASSLARGGSSYNEQFF	TGTGCCAGCAGCTTAGCTCGGGGAGGAAGCTCCTACAATGAGCAGTTCTTC
TRBV5-4	TRBJ2-2	NA	NA	CASSASDTGELFF	TGTGCCAGCAGCGCCAGTGACACCGGGGAGCTGTTTTTT
TRBV28	TRBJ2-7	NA	NA	CASGPTYEQYF	TGTGCCAGCGGGCCGACCTACGAGCAGTACTTC
TRBV9	TRBJ2-7	NA	TRBD1	CASSVGGQGASYEQYF	TGTGCCAGCAGCGTAGGAGGACAGGGGGCCTCCTACGAGCAGTACTTC
TRBV29-1	TRBJ1-2	NA	NA	CSDGNEGRYGYTF	TGCAGTGACGGGAATGAGGGGCGCTATGGCTACACCTTC
TRBV4-2	TRBJ2-7	NA	NA	CASSQEWIGSSYEQYF	TGTGCCAGCAGCCAAGAGTGGATCGGGAGCTCCTACGAGCAGTACTTC
TRBV2	TRBJ2-7	NA	NA	CASGSAYEQYF	TGTGCCAGCGGGAGTGCCTACGAGCAGTACTTC
TRBV10-3	TRBJ2-7	NA	NA	CATTGGQGGYEQYF	TGTGCCACCACCGGGGGCCAGGGAGGATACGAGCAGTACTTC
TRBV18	TRBJ1-1	once	NA	CASSPLGQSSHMNTEAFF	TGTGCCAGCTCACCTCTAGGACAGAGCTCCCACATGAACACTGAAGCTTTCTTT
TRBV28	TRBJ2-7	NA	NA	CASSLSFSGRNEQYF	TGTGCCAGCAGTTTAAGTTTTTCAGGGAGAAACGAGCAGTACTTC
TRBV28	TRBJ2-1	NA	NA	CASSLGGAGTNEQFF	TGTGCCAGCAGTTTAGGAGGCGCTGGGACTAATGAGCAGTTCTTC
TRBV5-1	TRBJ2-7	NA	TRBD1	CASREQGAVFSYEQYF	TGCGCCAGCAGGGAACAGGGGGCCGTTTTCTCCTACGAGCAGTACTTC
TRBV7-6	TRBJ2-7	NA	NA	CASSPRGRGSSYEQYF	TGTGCCAGCAGCCCCCGGGGGCGGGGGAGCTCCTACGAGCAGTACTTC
TRBV6-7	TRBJ2-7	NA	TRBD2	CASSYSFNDLAGAYEQYF	TGTGCCAGCAGTTACTCTTTTAACGACCTAGCGGGGGCCTACGAGCAGTACTTC
TRBV18	TRBJ2-5	NA	TRBD1	CASSLRQGAQETQYF	TGTGCCAGCTCACTTCGGCAGGGGGCTCAAGAGACCCAGTACTTC
TRBV2	TRBJ1-5	NA	NA	CASSNRDQPQHF	TGTGCCAGCAGCAACAGGGATCAGCCCCAGCATTTT
TRBV2	TRBJ2-7	NA	TRBD1	CASRDRVVSYEQYF	TGTGCCAGCAGAGACAGGGTCGTTTCCTACGAGCAGTACTTC